This T cell receptor (beta chain) was obtained from a study of T cell repertoires in cytomegalovirus infection. Study at large: As its CMV epitopes, the study selected recently identified HLA-C-restricted and well-studied HLA-B-restricted targets.

This clonotype has a handful of counts. Antigen specificity is unknown. V was cut by 4 bases and J by 3 bases, with 11 bases left in between. The CDR3 is 14 amino acids. Germline V lookup: CDR1 MNHEY, CDR2 SMNVEV (reference sequence). TCRdb processed the reads anew with MiXCR; each CDR3 protein has one entry. The table includes some 900,000 distinct CDR3 sequences, over 25% detected once. The sequence was obtained from a human donor in good health (CMV status not recorded). Some clones in this sample may be carry-over from other donors' samples. The sequences come from cultured CD8+ T cells from PBMCs, collected from culture after CMV antigen stimulation. This chain connects TRBV27 to TRBJ2-3; D not certain. CDR3 DNA sequence: TGTGCCAGCAGTTCTCCTCGTCGTACAGATACGCAGTATTTT. The encoded protein is CASSSPRRTDTQYF.